These 9 T cell receptor beta chains came from one sample sequenced in a study of human T cells and chemical hapten exposure. TCRdb analysed the RACE reads with MiXCR anew, one entry per CDR3 protein. The sample consists of roughly 380,000 distinct CDR3 sequences, about 6.9% of them appearing once. As to time point: patch test 2, 6 weeks after DPC sensitization. As for treatment: therapeutic diphenylcyclopropenone sensitization with weekly scalp DPC. The sequencing used whole blood, collected in connection with sensitization to the hapten diphenylcyclopropenone (DPC). The receptors were gathered from a woman under 30 with alopecia areata. Some clones in this sample may be carry-over from other donors' samples.

There are many counts of this clonotype. V and J are TRBV29-1 and TRBJ1-5, with D possibly TRBD1 on 6 matching bases. CDR1 and CDR2 from the germline V gene are SQVTM and ANQGSEA. V lost 4 bases and J lost 0, with 13 bases in between. The CDR3 is made up of 15 amino acids. CDR3 residues: CSVAAGANSNQPQHF. DNA of the CDR3: TGCAGCGTTGCAGCAGGGGCGAATAGCAATCAGCCCCAGCATTTT.

This clonotype was detected ten times or more. The chain carries TRBV13 and TRBJ1-4, with D possibly being TRBD1 (5 bases). Trimming stripped 4 bases from V and 3 bases from J, with 18 bases between. The CDR3 loop spans 17 amino acids. Germline CDR1 reads PRHDT; CDR2 reads FYEKMQ (reference sequence). CDR3 amino acids: CASSSSPGGESNEKLFF. DNA of the CDR3: TGTGCCAGCAGCTCCTCTCCGGGGGGTGAATCTAATGAAAAACTGTTTTTT.

This clonotype was counted between two and nine times. This chain joins TRBV4-2 and TRBJ1-1; D possibly corresponds to TRBD1 (5 bases). Trimming cost V 1 base and J 0 bases, with 9 bases left between them. The CDR3 runs 15 residues. Germline V gene lookup returns CDR1 LGHNA and CDR2 YNFKEQ. The CDR3 here is CASSQVRVMNTEAFF. The DNA of the CDR3 is TGTGCCAGCAGCCAAGTCAGGGTGATGAACACTGAAGCTTTCTTT.

The chain couples TRBV3-1 to TRBJ2-6, with D uncertain. The CDR3 consists of 20 residues. Germline V gene lookup returns CDR1 LGHDT and CDR2 YNNKEL (reference sequence). V was pared by 0 bases and J by 2 bases, with 20 bases between. CDR3 in amino acids: CASSQDPPEIYYPGANVLTF. The CDR3 nucleotides are TGTGCCAGCAGCCAAGACCCCCCCGAGATTTACTACCCTGGGGCCAACGTCCTGACTTTC.

This chain links TRBV20-1 with TRBJ1-6; the match to TRBD1 covers 10 bases. After removal of 6 bases from V and 7 bases from J, the junction contained 6 bases not matched to a gene. The CDR3 runs 14 residues. From germline, CDR1 is DFQATT and CDR2 SNEGSKA (reference sequence). CDR3 region: CSAAPGQGNSPLHF. CDR3 sequence (DNA): TGCAGTGCAGCCCCGGGACAGGGGAATTCACCCCTCCACTTT.

The V call is TRBV6-1, the J call TRBJ2-3, with D unresolved. Trimming removed 7 bases from V and 5 bases from J, with 16 bases in between. The CDR3 covers 14 residues. Germline-derived CDR1 and CDR2 are MNHNS and SASEGT. The CDR3 bases are TGTGCCAGCATCTTCGGAACAGCAAAAGATACGCAGTATTTT. It codes for CASIFGTAKDTQYF.

The chain recombines TRBV28 with TRBJ1-1, with D tentatively TRBD1 (6 bases). The V gene's germline CDR1 is MDHEN and CDR2 SYDVKM. V gave up 2 bases and J gave up 1 base, with 14 bases separating them. CDR3 length equals 16 residues. The CDR3 loop is CASSLGRRGGNTEAFF. The CDR3 region has the DNA TGTGCCAGCAGTTTAGGGCGCAGGGGAGGGAACACTGAAGCTTTCTTT. The full variable domain, in which reference TRBV28 and TRBJ1-1 provide the parts outside the CDR3, is DVKVTQSSRYLVKRTGEKVFLECVQDMDHENMFWYRQDPGLGLRLIYFSYDVKMKEKGDIPEGYSVSREKKERFSLILESASTNQTSMYLCASSLGRRGGNTEAFFGQGTRLTVV.

This clonotype has at least ten counts. V usage is TRBV29-1 and J usage is TRBJ1-1; D uncertain. This CDR3 spans 14 amino acids. From germline, CDR1 is SQVTM and CDR2 ANQGSEA. Trimming removed 4 bases from V and 1 base from J, with 13 bases in between. DNA of the CDR3: TGCAGCGTTGGCACTCCTGGAGGGAACACTGAAGCTTTCTTT. It codes for CSVGTPGGNTEAFF.

Many counts were recorded for this clonotype. The rearrangement links TRBV5-1 to TRBJ1-3; no reliable D call. Trimming shortened V by 3 bases and J by 3 bases, and 10 bases separated the two germline ends. The CDR3 consists of 14 residues. Germline V lookup: CDR1 SGHRS, CDR2 YFSETQ. The CDR3 DNA reads as TGCGCCAGCAGCTCGAAGACGAATGGAAACACCATATATTTT. Translating gives CASSSKTNGNTIYF.